This TCR beta chain comes out of a study of blood T cell repertoires in COVID-19. Overall study context: Samples taken during acute and convalescent COVID-19 were collected in the United States, Italy and Spain. In each case, the material was cDNA or gDNA derived from T cells, B-cell-depleted T cells, or PBMCs.

This clone is a singleton in its sample. As originally analysed: Amplification of reference gene primers was used by the study to estimate nucleated cell counts. Assay: immunoSEQ multiplex PCR; the TCRdb copy retains only in-frame clones and omits some. That table furnishes V, J and clone size, whereas the DNA furnished D and trimming. The data contain some 240,000 clones, 84% of them seen just once; the ten biggest clones take up 1.4%. This CDR3 comprises 16 residues. Trimming removed 4 bases from V and 4 bases from J; junction bases left unmatched: 11. CDR1 is MGHDK, CDR2 SYGVNS, per germline. The sequenced sample was peripheral blood. The J gene is TRBJ2-3, the V gene TRBV25-1; 7 bases agree with TRBD2. The receptor's source is a middle-aged woman who had recovered from COVID-19. CDR3: CASSGPGGGGADTQYF. CDR3 sequence (DNA): TGTGCCAGCAGTGGGCCCGGCGGGGGTGGTGCAGATACGCAGTATTTT.